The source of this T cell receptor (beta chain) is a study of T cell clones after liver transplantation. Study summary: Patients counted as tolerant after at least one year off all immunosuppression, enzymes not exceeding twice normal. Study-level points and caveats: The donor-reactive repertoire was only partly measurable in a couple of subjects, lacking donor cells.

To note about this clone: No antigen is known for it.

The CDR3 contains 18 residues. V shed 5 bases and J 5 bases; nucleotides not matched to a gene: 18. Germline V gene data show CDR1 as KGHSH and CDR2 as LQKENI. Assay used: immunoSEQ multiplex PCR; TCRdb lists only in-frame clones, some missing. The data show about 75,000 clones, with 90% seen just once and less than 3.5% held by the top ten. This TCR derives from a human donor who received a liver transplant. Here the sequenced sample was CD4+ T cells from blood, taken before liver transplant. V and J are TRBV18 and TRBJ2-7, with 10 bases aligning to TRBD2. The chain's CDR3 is CASSKSPGVGLAGDEQYF. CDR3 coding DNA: TGTGCCAGCTCAAAAAGCCCGGGAGTTGGGCTAGCGGGAGACGAGCAGTACTTC.